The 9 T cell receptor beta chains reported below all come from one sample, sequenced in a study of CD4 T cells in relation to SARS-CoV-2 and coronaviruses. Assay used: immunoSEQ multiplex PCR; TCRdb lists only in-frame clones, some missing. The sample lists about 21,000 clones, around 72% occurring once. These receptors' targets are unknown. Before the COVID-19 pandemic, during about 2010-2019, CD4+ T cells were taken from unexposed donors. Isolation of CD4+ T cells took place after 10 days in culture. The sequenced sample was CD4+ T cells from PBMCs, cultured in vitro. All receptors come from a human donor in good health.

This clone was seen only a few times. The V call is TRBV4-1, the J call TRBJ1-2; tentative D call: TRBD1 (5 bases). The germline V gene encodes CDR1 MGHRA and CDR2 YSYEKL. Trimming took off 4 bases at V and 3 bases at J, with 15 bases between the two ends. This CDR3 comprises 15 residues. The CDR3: CASSPWGGNDYGYTF. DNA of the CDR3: TGCGCCAGCAGCCCCTGGGGGGGGAACGACTATGGCTACACCTTC.

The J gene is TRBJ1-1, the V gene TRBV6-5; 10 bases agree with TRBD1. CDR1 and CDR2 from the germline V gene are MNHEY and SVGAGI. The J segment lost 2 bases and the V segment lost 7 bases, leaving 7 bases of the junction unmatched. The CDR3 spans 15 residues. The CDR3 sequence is CASTPGTGANTEAFF. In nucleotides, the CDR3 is TGTGCCAGCACCCCCGGGACAGGGGCCAACACTGAAGCTTTCTTT.

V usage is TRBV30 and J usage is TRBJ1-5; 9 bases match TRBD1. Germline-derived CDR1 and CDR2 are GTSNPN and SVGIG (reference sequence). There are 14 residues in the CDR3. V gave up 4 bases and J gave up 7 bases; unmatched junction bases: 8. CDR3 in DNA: TGTGCCTGGAACCCGGGACAGGGTTCCCAGCCCCAGCATTTT. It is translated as CAWNPGQGSQPQHF.

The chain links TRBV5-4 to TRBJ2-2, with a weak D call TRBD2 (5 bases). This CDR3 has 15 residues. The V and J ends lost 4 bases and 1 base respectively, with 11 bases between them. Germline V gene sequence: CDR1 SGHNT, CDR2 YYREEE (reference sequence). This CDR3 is CASSPPGRNTGELFF. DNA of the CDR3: TGTGCCAGCAGCCCACCTGGGAGGAACACCGGGGAGCTGTTTTTT.

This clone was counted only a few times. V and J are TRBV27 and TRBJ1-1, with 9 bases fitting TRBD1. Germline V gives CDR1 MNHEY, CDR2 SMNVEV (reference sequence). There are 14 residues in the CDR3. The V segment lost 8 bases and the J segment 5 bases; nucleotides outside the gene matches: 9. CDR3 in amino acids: CASLDRGWSTEAFF. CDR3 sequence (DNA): TGTGCCAGCCTCGACAGGGGGTGGAGTACTGAAGCTTTCTTT.

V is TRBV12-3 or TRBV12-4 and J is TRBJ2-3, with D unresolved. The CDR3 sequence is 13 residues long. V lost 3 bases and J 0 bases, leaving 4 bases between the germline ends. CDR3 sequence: CASSFSSTDTQYF. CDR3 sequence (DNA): TGTGCCAGCAGTTTTTCCAGCACAGATACGCAGTATTTT.

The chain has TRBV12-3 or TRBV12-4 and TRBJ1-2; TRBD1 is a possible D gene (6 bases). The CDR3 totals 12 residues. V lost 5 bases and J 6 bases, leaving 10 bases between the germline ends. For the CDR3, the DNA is TGTGCCAGCAGTAGGACAGAGGATGGCTACACCTTC. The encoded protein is CASSRTEDGYTF.

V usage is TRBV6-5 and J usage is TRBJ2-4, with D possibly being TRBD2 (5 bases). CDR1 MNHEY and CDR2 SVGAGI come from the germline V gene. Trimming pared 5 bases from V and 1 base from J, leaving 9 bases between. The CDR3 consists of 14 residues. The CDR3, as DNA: TGTGCCAGCAGTCCAACTAGTGCCAAAAACATTCAGTACTTC. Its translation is CASSPTSAKNIQYF.

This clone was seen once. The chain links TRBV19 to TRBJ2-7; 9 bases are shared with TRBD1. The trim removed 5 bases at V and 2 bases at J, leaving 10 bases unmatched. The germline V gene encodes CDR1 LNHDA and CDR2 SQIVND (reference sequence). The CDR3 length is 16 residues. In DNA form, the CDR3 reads TGTGCCAGTAGTGCAGCAACCGGGACAGGGACCTACGAGCAGTACTTC. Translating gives CASSAATGTGTYEQYF.